The source of this T cell receptor beta chain is a study of a mutant IDH1 vaccine in newly diagnosed glioma. Study in general: Most had both radiotherapy and temozolomide beforehand; others had only one.

This table comes from immunoSEQ multiplex PCR, and its TCRdb copy is limited to in-frame clones, with some not included. The profile shows 85,000 to 100,000 clones, roughly 90% of them singletons. Study-level points and caveats: Pseudoprogression looked unconnected to shifts in top peripheral T cell clonotypes. Among all patients, vaccine-induced immune responses occurred in roughly 93%.

Stated time point: baseline, week 1 (first vaccination visit). Treatment in this sample: pre-vaccination baseline after standard-of-care therapy. The donor cohort comprised cases of new WHO grade 3 or 4 IDH1-mutant, ATRX-lost astrocytoma. V shed 2 bases and J 8 bases; nucleotides not matched to a gene: 8. Germline CDR1 reads SNHLY; CDR2 reads FYNNEI. The CDR3 is 14 amino acids. To note about this clone: The target antigen is unknown.

The sample consisted of PBMCs, taken from a glioma patient treated with radiotherapy, temozolomide or both. The chain employs TRBV2 and TRBJ1-2, with 7 bases aligning to TRBD1. The sequence was obtained from a woman between 50 and 59 years old with glioma. CDR3 residues: CASSETRQGGGYTF. The CDR3 bases are TGTGCCAGCAGTGAAACCCGCCAGGGGGGAGGCTACACCTTC.